Listed below are T cell receptor beta chains from one sample, sequenced in a study of vaccination and CD4 T cells after COVID-19. Their recognized antigens are unknown. TCRdb fed the PCR reads into MiXCR, producing one record per CDR3 protein. This table holds some 11,000 distinct CDR3 sequences, about three fifths found once. Sequencing input: CD4+ T cells from blood, cultured in vitro. These receptors were obtained from a human donor who had recovered from COVID-19. CDR3s include the opening cysteine and the closing phenylalanine or tryptophan. The D gene is left open where the match is weak. Part of the rows lack a size; the others show once, few, many or a class for expanded clones.

size: -; D: -; J: TRBJ1-5; V: TRBV19; CDR3: CASSFRQNYNQPQHF; DNA: TGTGCCAGTAGTTTTCGACAGAACTATAATCAGCCCCAGCATTTT
size: -; D: -; J: TRBJ1-6; V: TRBV12-3/TRBV12-4; CDR3: CASSRQTSPLHF; DNA: TGTGCCAGCAGCCGACAGACTTCACCCCTCCACTTT
size: -; D: -; J: TRBJ2-3; V: TRBV15; CDR3: CATSRAMRDTDTQYF; DNA: TGTGCCACCAGCAGGGCAATGCGGGACACAGATACGCAGTATTTT
size: -; D: -; J: TRBJ2-3; V: TRBV4-3; CDR3: CASSQDTGTGHSTDTQYF; DNA: TGCGCCAGCAGCCAAGATACGGGTACGGGACATAGCACAGATACGCAGTATTTT
size: -; D: TRBD1; J: TRBJ2-2; V: TRBV20-1; CDR3: CSALADRVDGELFF; DNA: TGCAGTGCTCTAGCTGACAGGGTTGACGGGGAGCTGTTTTTT
size: -; D: TRBD1; J: TRBJ2-7; V: TRBV27; CDR3: CASSATGAPSYEQYF; DNA: TGTGCCAGCAGTGCGACAGGGGCCCCCTCCTACGAGCAGTACTTC
size: -; D: -; J: TRBJ1-3; V: TRBV19; CDR3: CASSAQGVGNTIYF; DNA: TGTGCCAGTAGTGCACAGGGAGTTGGAAACACCATATATTTT
size: -; D: -; J: TRBJ1-5; V: TRBV27; CDR3: CASSLLHNQPQHF; DNA: TGTGCCAGCAGTTTACTCCACAATCAGCCCCAGCATTTT
size: -; D: TRBD2; J: TRBJ2-2; V: TRBV20-1; CDR3: CSARGSGRDWNTGELFF; DNA: TGCAGTGCCAGGGGTAGCGGGAGAGATTGGAACACCGGGGAGCTGTTTTTT
size: -; D: TRBD1; J: TRBJ1-1; V: TRBV10-3; CDR3: CAISDLGTGKITFF; DNA: TGTGCCATCAGTGACCTCGGGACAGGGAAGATAACTTTCTTT
size: -; D: -; J: TRBJ1-1; V: TRBV7-2; CDR3: CASSLPGGFWNTEAFF; DNA: TGTGCCAGCAGCTTACCTGGGGGCTTCTGGAACACTGAAGCTTTCTTT
size: -; D: -; J: TRBJ1-1; V: TRBV18; CDR3: CASSPSEGGRAFF; DNA: TGTGCCAGCTCACCAAGCGAGGGAGGGAGGGCTTTCTTT
size: -; D: -; J: TRBJ2-3; V: TRBV5-4; CDR3: CASSGLQDSTDTQYF; DNA: TGTGCCAGCAGCGGACTACAGGACAGCACAGATACGCAGTATTTT
size: -; D: -; J: TRBJ2-5; V: TRBV19; CDR3: CASSILAGETQYF; DNA: TGTGCCAGTAGTATTCTGGCGGGGGAGACCCAGTACTTC
size: -; D: -; J: TRBJ1-1; V: TRBV18; CDR3: CASSPVQNYGDTEAFF; DNA: TGTGCCAGCTCACCCGTACAGAACTACGGGGACACTGAAGCTTTCTTT
size: -; D: -; J: TRBJ2-7; V: TRBV10-3; CDR3: CAISPGGREWYEQYF; DNA: TGTGCCATCAGTCCCGGGGGGCGGGAGTGGTACGAGCAGTACTTC
size: -; D: -; J: TRBJ2-3; V: TRBV2; CDR3: CASSAPAGDTQYF; DNA: TGTGCCAGCAGTGCGCCTGCGGGGGATACGCAGTATTTT
size: -; D: -; J: TRBJ1-2; V: TRBV18; CDR3: CASSTQGVGYGYTF; DNA: TGTGCCAGCTCAACTCAAGGGGTGGGCTATGGCTACACCTTC
size: once; D: TRBD1; J: TRBJ2-1; V: TRBV20-1; CDR3: CSATDRGYEQFF; DNA: TGCAGTGCTACGGACAGGGGGTATGAGCAGTTCTTC
size: -; D: -; J: TRBJ1-1; V: TRBV6-2/TRBV6-3; CDR3: CASSWTPGTEAFF; DNA: TGTGCCAGCAGTTGGACCCCCGGCACTGAAGCTTTCTTT
size: few; D: TRBD1; J: TRBJ1-1; V: TRBV5-4; CDR3: CASSLGRGALEAFF; DNA: TGTGCCAGCAGCTTGGGCAGGGGGGCTCTTGAAGCTTTCTTT
size: -; D: TRBD2; J: TRBJ2-1; V: TRBV20-1; CDR3: CSATGTSGRSEQFF; DNA: TGCAGTGCTACCGGGACTAGCGGGAGGAGTGAGCAGTTCTTC
size: -; D: -; J: TRBJ2-1; V: TRBV27; CDR3: CASSLSPEGLRLF; DNA: TGTGCCAGCAGTTTATCGCCTGAAGGTCTTAGGCTCTTC
size: few; D: -; J: TRBJ1-5; V: TRBV21-1; CDR3: CASRLPRVGGSNQPQHF; DNA: TGTGCCAGCAGGCTTCCCAGGGTCGGAGGAAGCAATCAGCCCCAGCATTTT